The present entry profiles one T cell receptor (beta chain) with its context. The target of this receptor is not known. Base quality data are lacking; no much larger clone is found one base away. These data belong to a study of cytotoxic CD8 clonotypes in ibrutinib-treated CLL (dated by TCRdb to the early 2020s). For the study in its entirety: The cohort was composed of ten to eleven relapsed/refractory and roughly 16 treatment-naive patients; IGHV unmutated status was identified in 17 patients. Samples averaged 255,043 productive templates and just under 95,000 productive rearrangements. Of the approximately 87 participants in the trial, approximately 26 had longitudinal samples available. The response samples were drawn at a median of approximately 12 months into treatment, with a range of roughly 6 to 40 months. Cryopreserved peripheral blood mononuclear cells were collected before treatment, at response, and at either disease progression or sustained remission. Partial responses were observed in approximately 24 patients and complete responses in 2; after a median follow-up of 68 months, remission was maintained in some 14 patients and progression was observed in approximately 12. All remission and progressive disease samples were collected while patients were still receiving ibrutinib. General conclusions and limits of the study: Sampling times were not matched between patients in sustained remission and patients whose disease was progressing, and lymph node repertoires were not examined. Public clonotypes were rare and either contracted or stayed stable during treatment, and the rise in clonality at ibrutinib response reflected the expansion of private clonotypes. Clonality increased at ibrutinib response, stayed stable in sustained remission, and fell back toward baseline at progression. At baseline, clonality was higher than in age-matched healthy donors and showed a strong correlation with circulating CD8+ T-cell counts.

Each clonotype received, on average, 10x coverage in deep resolution sequencing performed on a MiSeq, where the target depth lay between 1 in 1 million and 1 in 200,000 T cells. TCR beta libraries were generated with the immunoSEQ hsTCRB Kit. Under the source paper's analysis protocol: ImmunoSEQ Data Assistant and ImmunoSEQ Analyzer were used for data analysis, and V, D and J genes were assigned according to IMGT definitions. Clonality, which ranges from 0 to 1, was calculated as one minus the normalized Shannon entropy of productive rearrangement frequencies. Only overrepresented clonotypes making up at least 0.05% of each patient's repertoire were included in the public clonotype analysis. Roughly 13 repertoires from age-matched healthy donors, obtained from immuneACCESS, served as clonality controls. This immuneACCESS table, as held by TCRdb, lists in-frame sequences with V and J called but not all clones. Of the missing ones, under half trace to an unresolved V gene in checked studies; the others have no known cause. Clone size and V and J calls were adopted from that table, with D and trimming inferred from the DNA. Across this sample there are roughly 42,000 clones, with around 67% seen only once. The top ten clonotypes cover roughly 6.9% of the sample.

The time point label here, explained by the study, means: progressive disease on ibrutinib. Roughly 2.2 micrograms of genomic DNA were extracted from cryopreserved PBMCs for TCR beta library preparation. Longitudinal blood samples from CLL patients on ibrutinib monotherapy were analyzed using high-throughput TCR beta sequencing. Patients were enrolled in a phase 2 open-label single-center ibrutinib monotherapy trial. The clonotype originates from a human donor with chronic lymphocytic leukemia. This sample comprised PBMCs, obtained at disease progression, from a patient treated with ibrutinib.

The base sequence is TGTGCCAGCAGCGTGGGACTAGCGGGAGTCGGGTACACAGATACGCAGTATTTT. Its protein is CASSVGLAGVGYTDTQYF. Here the chain combines TRBV9 and TRBJ2-3; TRBD2 aligns with 14 central bases. Per the germline V gene, SGDLS is the CDR1 and YYNGEE is the CDR2. V loses 2 bases at its end and J loses 2 bases; junction bases beyond the gene matches: 7. The CDR3 covers 18 residues, taking in both the cysteine and the phenylalanine. The entry retains the CDR3 DNA only, 54 bases that are in frame from base 1.